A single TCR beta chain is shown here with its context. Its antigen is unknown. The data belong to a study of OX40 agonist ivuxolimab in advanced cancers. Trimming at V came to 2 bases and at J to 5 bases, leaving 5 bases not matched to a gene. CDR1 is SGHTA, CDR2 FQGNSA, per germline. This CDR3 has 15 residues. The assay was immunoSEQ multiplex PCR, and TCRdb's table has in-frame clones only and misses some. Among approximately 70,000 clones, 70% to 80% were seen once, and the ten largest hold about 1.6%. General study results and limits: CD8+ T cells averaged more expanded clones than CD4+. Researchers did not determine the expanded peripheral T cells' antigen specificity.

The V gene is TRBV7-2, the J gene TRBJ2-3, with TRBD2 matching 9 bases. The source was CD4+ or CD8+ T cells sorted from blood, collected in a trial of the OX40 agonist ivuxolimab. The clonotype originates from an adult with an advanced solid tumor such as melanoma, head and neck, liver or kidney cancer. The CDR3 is CASSLMASGIDTQYF. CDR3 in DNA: TGTGCCAGCAGCTTAATGGCTAGCGGGATAGATACGCAGTATTTT.